This TCR beta chain was observed in a study of graft-versus-host responses after intestinal transplantation. This clone is medium-sized within its sample. Germline loops: CDR1 SGHDN, CDR2 FVKESK. The CDR3 sequence is 16 residues long. V was pared by 2 bases and J by 1 base, with 15 bases between. Responders that carried the CFSE label, 200,000 of them, were plated with 200,000 irradiated, violet-dye-labeled stimulator cells. Assay used: immunoSEQ multiplex PCR; TCRdb lists only in-frame clones, some missing. The profile shows around 8,000 clones, about a third of them singletons. V is TRBV14 and J is TRBJ2-7; D perhaps matches TRBD2 (6 bases). Sequencing used alloreactive CD8+ T cells from a mixed lymphocyte reaction culture, obtained before intestinal transplant. Subset denoted: CFSE-low proliferating T cells sorted from roughly 6-day pre-transplant mixed lymphocyte reaction (GvH or HvG direction). The source of this sequence is a human patient who received an intestinal transplant. CDR3 DNA: TGTGCCAGCAGCCAAACTCTGGGGGGACTTTCCTACGAGCAGTACTTC. Its translation: CASSQTLGGLSYEQYF.